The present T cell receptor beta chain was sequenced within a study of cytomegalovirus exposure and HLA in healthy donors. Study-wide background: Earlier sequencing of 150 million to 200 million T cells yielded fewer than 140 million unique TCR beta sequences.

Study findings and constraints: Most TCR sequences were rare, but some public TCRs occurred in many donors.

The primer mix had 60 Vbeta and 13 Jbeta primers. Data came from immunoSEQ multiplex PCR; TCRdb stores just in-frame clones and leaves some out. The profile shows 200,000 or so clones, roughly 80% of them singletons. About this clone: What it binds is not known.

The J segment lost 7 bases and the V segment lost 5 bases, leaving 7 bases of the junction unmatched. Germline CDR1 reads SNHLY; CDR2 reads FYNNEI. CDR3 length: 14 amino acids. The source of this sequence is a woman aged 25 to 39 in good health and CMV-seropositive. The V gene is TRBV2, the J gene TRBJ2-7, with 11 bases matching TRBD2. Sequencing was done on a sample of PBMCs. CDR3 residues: CASSSSGGAGEQYF. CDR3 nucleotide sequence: TGTGCCAGCAGTAGTAGCGGGGGGGCCGGAGAGCAGTACTTC.